Given below is one T cell receptor beta chain in context. Antigen unknown. At one of its ends the junction is not consistent with the germline gene, which may arise from a read error. This CDR3 region has 15 residues. Germline V CDR1 and CDR2: SGHTA, FQGNSA. TCRdb re-called the reads through MiXCR, storing one row per CDR3 protein. The data hold roughly 800,000 distinct CDR3 sequences, with about 28% observed a single time. This record belongs to a study of T cell repertoires in cytomegalovirus infection. Turning to the study itself: Public TCR beta signatures indicated both CMV infection and matching HLA type.

Study-level findings and limits: HLA-C-restricted TCR beta clonotypes specific for CMV led the ex vivo response. Accumulated public TCR beta family frequency recognized individuals carrying CMV together with the relevant HLA.

The sequence was obtained from a human donor in good health (CMV status not recorded). Some clones in this sample may be carry-over from other donors' samples. Specimen: cultured CD8+ T cells from PBMCs, collected from culture after CMV antigen stimulation. The V call is TRBV7-2, the J call TRBJ2-7; 11 bases are a match to TRBD2. The CDR3 here is CASTLLAGDPYEQYF. The CDR3 region has the DNA TGTGCCAGCACCTTACTAGCGGGGGACCCCTACGAGCAGTACTTC. Drawing the rest from reference TRBV7-2 and TRBJ2-7, the complete variable domain is GAGVSQSPSNKVTEKGKDVELRCDPISGHTALYWYRQSLGQGLEFLIYFQGNSAPDKSGLPSDRFSAERTGGSVSTLTIQRTQQEDSAVYLCASTLLAGDPYEQYFGPGTRLTVT.